This T cell receptor (beta chain) appears in the sequencing data of a study of blood T cell repertoires in COVID-19. Whole-study context: Some COVID-19 samples were acute and others convalescent; all came from the United States, Italy and Spain. PBMCs, B-cell-depleted T cells, or T cells provided the cDNA or gDNA that made up the material.

Under the authors' procedure: The authors estimated nucleated cell counts from reference gene primer amplification. Only in-frame clones appear in the TCRdb table, and some are missing; sequencing was by immunoSEQ multiplex PCR. The DNA was the basis for D and trimming; V, J and clone size are from that table. The sample includes around 200,000 clones, 80% to 85% of them seen just once. V lost 7 bases and J 4 bases, leaving 13 bases between the germline ends. Germline lookup yields CDR1 MNHNY and CDR2 SVGAGI (reference sequence). This CDR3 is built from 13 residues. The sample was peripheral blood. The chain carries TRBV6-6 and TRBJ1-2; the D gene is possibly TRBD1 (5 bases). This TCR came from a human donor with acute or convalescent COVID-19. The donor label of this sample is uncertain. CDR3 sequence: CASTTGPIYGYTF. In DNA, the CDR3 is TGTGCCAGCACCACAGGCCCGATCTATGGCTACACCTTC.